This T cell receptor beta chain emerged from a study of CD8+CD57+ T cells in acquired aplastic anemia. Investigators profiled TCR beta VDJ and CDR3 from genomic DNA template. TCRdb reprocessed the reads via MiXCR and lists one record per CDR3 protein. The sample holds under 250,000 distinct CDR3 sequences, around 45% seen once. It was patients with CD8+CD57+ cell expansion by flow cytometry who were chosen for sequencing. Trimming cost V 5 bases and J 9 bases, with 15 bases left between them. Germline assignment: CDR1 SGHRS and CDR2 YFSETQ. The CDR3 consists of 14 residues. This TCR came from a human donor with aplastic anemia. This rearrangement joins TRBV5-1 to TRBJ1-6; D gene uncertain. Sequences were obtained from sorted CD4+, CD8+, or CD8+CD57+ T cells (not recorded which) from PBMCs. The DNA for the CDR3 is TGCGCCAGCAGTTCTGGGAATAGCGGTTCACCCCTCCACTTT. Its translation: CASSSGNSGSPLHF.